This TCR beta chain was recovered during a study of T cell responses to AZD1222 COVID-19 vaccine. Study-wide results and caveats: A mostly white British donor set with more females was recruited, and clonal diversity was possibly underestimated. Only six or seven AZD1222 recipients tested seropositive at baseline.

Comments on this clone: The antigen remains undetermined.

The V gene lost 6 bases and the J gene lost 4 bases, with 16 bases spanning the gap. This CDR3 comprises 14 residues. Germline V gives CDR1 MNHEY, CDR2 SVGAGI. Data came from immunoSEQ multiplex PCR; TCRdb stores just in-frame clones and leaves some out. In the table there are roughly 55,000 clones, about 85% of which are singletons. Sequencing was performed on peripheral blood, taken on day 0 of AZD1222 vaccination. The receptor's source is an adult in good health. V gene TRBV6-5 combines with J gene TRBJ2-7; D not certain. The DNA of the CDR3 is TGTGCCAGCAGGCCTAATGAAATGGGGTACGAGCAGTACTTC. The encoded protein is CASRPNEMGYEQYF.